These 8 T cell receptor beta chains originate from one sample sequenced in a study of vaccination and CD4 T cells after COVID-19. These receptors have no identified antigens. Sample treatment: approximately 9-day PBMC culture with coronavirus spike peptide pools or control peptides (ViraFEST assay). CD4+ T-cell collection from the unexposed donor predated the COVID-19 pandemic (2011-2018). With the Oncomine TCR Beta short-read assay, DNA from cultured CD4+ T cells was sequenced. In TCRdb, the PCR reads were re-called with MiXCR into one record per CDR3 protein. Altogether approximately 8,000 distinct CDR3 sequences are present, approximately 51% being singletons, with the ten largest covering less than 25%. Material for sequencing was CD4+ T cells from blood, cultured in vitro. The receptor set was obtained from a human donor in good health.

V is TRBV5-4 and J is TRBJ2-1, with D perhaps matching TRBD2 (5 bases). Per germline, CDR1 SGHNT and CDR2 YYREEE (reference sequence). The V end lost 0 bases, the J end lost 4 bases, and 8 bases lay between the germline ends. The CDR3 length is 14 residues. The CDR3 nucleotides read TGTGCCAGCAGCTTGGGCGGGCTTTACAATGAGCAGTTCTTC. It is translated as CASSLGGLYNEQFF.

The rearrangement uses TRBV10-3 and TRBJ1-1, with D maybe TRBD1 (6 bases). This CDR3 has 16 amino acids. CDR1 and CDR2 (germline): ENHRY, SYGVKD. Trimming shortened V by 0 bases and J by 5 bases, and 16 bases separated the two germline ends. The CDR3 region has the DNA TGTGCCATCAGTGAGTCTAAGGGGGGAAGAGGTACTGAAGCTTTCTTT. Residues: CAISESKGGRGTEAFF.

This clonotype appeared a single time. The chain uses TRBV29-1 and TRBJ2-3; D is uncertain. The CDR3 totals 13 residues. Looked up from germline, CDR1 is SQVTM and CDR2 is ANQGSEA. Between the trimmed V and J ends, which lost 4 bases and 2 bases, there was a span of 10 bases. The CDR3 sequence: CSVVIPPTDTQYF. The CDR3 DNA reads as TGCAGCGTTGTCATCCCCCCCACAGATACGCAGTATTTT.

As to this clonotype: A junction boundary mismatches the germline segment, possibly from a read error. The chain uses TRBV20-1 and TRBJ1-2; no clear D. The length of the CDR3 is 10 residues. Germline CDR1 and CDR2: DFQATT and SNEGSKA (reference sequence). CDR3 bases: TGCAGTGCTAGAGGTGGCTCCTTCCTCTTC. Translation gives CSARGGSFLF.

This clonotype was observed a few times. The chain carries TRBV5-1 and TRBJ1-5; D not resolved. This CDR3 has 14 amino acids. Germline V gives CDR1 SGHRS, CDR2 YFSETQ. Trimming removed 4 bases at V and 0 bases at J, with 8 bases between. CDR3 in DNA: TGCGCCAGCAGCGAAGGAAATAGCAATCAGCCCCAGCATTTT. This translates into CASSEGNSNQPQHF.

The genes are TRBV7-8 and TRBJ2-1; 11 nucleotides agree with TRBD2. This CDR3 has 17 residues. Germline V gives CDR1 SGHVS, CDR2 FQNEAQ. The junction had 11 bases not matched to a gene; V was cut back by 1 base and J by 9 bases. DNA for the CDR3: TGTGCCAGCAGCTTAGGCGGGGGGACTAGCGGTATGTCTGAGCAGTTCTTC. As protein: CASSLGGGTSGMSEQFF.

The gene calls are TRBV6-2 or TRBV6-3 and TRBJ2-7; D might be TRBD2 (5 bases). Per the germline V gene, CDR1 is MNHEY and CDR2 is SVGEGT. CDR3 length: 13 residues. V gave up 8 bases and J gave up 4 bases, with 15 bases separating them. In DNA, the CDR3 is TGTGCCAGCCAAGACCCGGGAACGTACGAGCAGTACTTC. Translation: CASQDPGTYEQYF.

This clonotype was observed a handful of times. V is TRBV28 and J is TRBJ1-2; the match to TRBD1 covers 8 bases. Germline CDR1 is MDHEN and CDR2 is SYDVKM. With 5 bases clipped from V and 4 bases from J, the junction kept 9 bases outside the gene matches. This CDR3 is 15 amino acids long. The CDR3 DNA reads as TGTGCCAGCAGTCTTCAGGGGGCTCGGGCCTATGGCTACACCTTC. This translates into CASSLQGARAYGYTF.